What follows are 21 T cell receptor beta chains derived from one specimen sequenced in a study of T cells in Graves' hyperthyroidism and ophthalmopathy. Amplification yielded TCR beta CDR3 regions, with RNA transcripts as the source. First-round RT-PCR with HTBI primers amplified the TCR CDR3 region. TCRdb re-analysed the multiplex PCR reads in MiXCR, keeping a single row per CDR3 protein. The sample lists about 720,000 distinct CDR3 sequences; 18% were seen once. The sample was blood. These receptor sequences come from a woman in her fifties or sixties with Graves' hyperthyroidism that later progressed to Graves' ophthalmopathy.

The V call is TRBV4-1, the J call TRBJ1-3; 9 nucleotides agree with TRBD1. The CDR3 consists of 13 residues. The ends lost 9 bases at V and 4 bases at J; junction bases unmatched: 4. CDR1 is MGHRA, CDR2 YSYEKL, per germline. The CDR3 bases are TGCGCCAGTGGGGACAGGGTCGGAAACACCATATATTTT. It codes for CASGDRVGNTIYF.

The gene calls are TRBV29-1 and TRBJ1-1; 7 nucleotides agree with TRBD1. Germline trimming cut 7 bases from V and 4 bases from J; bases unmatched to any gene: 9. The germline V gene has CDR1 SQVTM and CDR2 ANQGSEA. The CDR3 covers 13 residues. The CDR3 sequence is CSGIQGQGTEAFF. DNA of the CDR3: TGCAGCGGGATACAGGGGCAGGGCACTGAAGCTTTCTTT.

As for this clonotype: Being one base from a much bigger clone, this may be a read error. The chain is built from TRBV11-1 and TRBJ2-3, with 8 bases lining up with TRBD1. CDR3 length equals 16 residues. The germline V gene encodes CDR1 SGHAT and CDR2 FQDESV (reference sequence). CDR3 amino acids: CAGSLADRVDTDTQYF. CDR3 bases: TGTGCCGGCAGCTTGGCGGACAGGGTAGATACAGATACGCAGTATTTT.

This clonotype has ten or more counts. The chain is built from TRBV7-9 and TRBJ2-7; TRBD1 or TRBD2 may be the D gene (5 bases each). This CDR3 is built from 16 residues. The germline V gene has CDR1 SEHNR and CDR2 FQNEAQ (reference sequence). V lost 3 bases and J lost 0, with 15 bases in between. CDR3 DNA: TGTGCCAGCAGCTTCAACCGGGACCTCAGCTCCTACGAGCAGTACTTC. Translating gives CASSFNRDLSSYEQYF.

This chain links TRBV15 with TRBJ2-7; 12 nucleotides align to TRBD2. V lost 4 bases and J lost 2; bases outside the gene matches: 12. Germline values: CDR1 LNHNV, CDR2 YYDKDF (reference sequence). The CDR3 totals 18 residues. This CDR3 reads CATSTQGGLAGITYEQYF. The CDR3 DNA reads as TGTGCCACCAGCACTCAGGGGGGACTAGCGGGTATAACCTACGAGCAGTACTTC. Variable domain in full (rest from reference TRBV15 and TRBJ2-7): DAMVIQNPRYQVTQFGKPVTLSCSQTLNHNVMYWYQQKSSQAPKLLFHYYDKDFNNEADTPDNFQSRRPNTSFCFLDIRSPGLGDTAMYLCATSTQGGLAGITYEQYFGPGTRLTVT.

Ten or more counts support this clonotype. The V and J genes are TRBV18 and TRBJ2-3; D unclear. The germline V gene has CDR1 KGHSH and CDR2 LQKENI. V dropped 0 bases and J dropped 2 bases, with 6 bases sitting between them. The CDR3 has 14 residues. CDR3 loop: CASSPPVPTDTQYF. CDR3 nucleotide sequence: TGTGCCAGCTCACCACCAGTCCCCACAGATACGCAGTATTTT. Together with reference TRBV18 and TRBJ2-3, the CDR3 gives the full variable domain: NAGVMQNPRHLVRRRGQEARLRCSPMKGHSHVYWYRQLPEEGLKFMVYLQKENIIDESGMPKERFSAEFPKEGPSILRIQQVVRGDSAAYFCASSPPVPTDTQYFGPGTRLTVL.

This clonotype was observed a handful of times. This chain connects TRBV7-6 to TRBJ2-1; 8 nucleotides align to TRBD1. This CDR3 has 18 residues. Germline V gene lookup returns CDR1 SGHVS and CDR2 FNYEAQ. Trimming cost V 0 bases and J 3 bases; bases outside gene matches: 10. In nucleotides, the CDR3 is TGTGCCAGCAGCTTAGCGCGGCGTGCAGGGACAGGCTACAATGAGCAGTTCTTC. Its translation: CASSLARRAGTGYNEQFF.

The rearrangement uses TRBV12-3 or TRBV12-4 and TRBJ1-6, with a tentative D call TRBD1 (6 bases). The CDR3 covers 13 residues. Trimming pared 0 bases from V and 12 bases from J, leaving 9 bases between. CDR3 region: CASSLAQGKPLHF. CDR3 DNA sequence: TGTGCCAGCAGTTTAGCGCAGGGGAAACCCCTCCACTTT.

The chain combines TRBV27 with TRBJ1-4; a weak D match, TRBD1 (5 bases). The germline CDR1 and CDR2 sequences are MNHEY and SMNVEV (reference sequence). V dropped 5 bases and J dropped 5 bases, with 15 bases sitting between them. CDR3 length: 15 residues. The DNA for the CDR3 is TGTGCCAGCAGTCTCAGGCGGGCAGGGAATGAAAAACTGTTTTTT. Translation: CASSLRRAGNEKLFF.

This clonotype was recorded a few times. This sequence joins TRBV27 and TRBJ2-1; D ambiguous. There are 15 residues in the CDR3. The V end lost 7 bases, the J end lost 2 bases, and 15 bases lay between the germline ends. Looked up from germline, CDR1 is MNHEY and CDR2 is SMNVEV (reference sequence). The CDR3 region has the DNA TGTGCCAGCACCACAACTTGGGGAACCTACAATGAGCAGTTCTTC. This encodes CASTTTWGTYNEQFF.

This chain links TRBV5-1 with TRBJ1-5; 9 bases are a match to TRBD1. With V trimmed by 2 bases and J by 6 bases, 6 bases remained unmatched. The CDR3 length is 15 residues. Germline CDR1 reads SGHRS; CDR2 reads YFSETQ. Written as DNA, the CDR3 is TGCGCCAGCAGCTTAGGGACAGGGAAAAGTCAGCCCCAGCATTTT. Its translation: CASSLGTGKSQPQHF.

This chain joins TRBV19 and TRBJ1-3, with 9 bases that match TRBD1. Germline V CDR1 and CDR2: LNHDA, SQIVND (reference sequence). The length of the CDR3 is 15 residues. Trimming cost V 4 bases and J 1 base; bases outside gene matches: 2. The CDR3 DNA sequence: TGTGCCAGTAGTACCGGGACAGGGTCTGGAAACACCATATATTTT. Its translation is CASSTGTGSGNTIYF.

The rearrangement links TRBV7-6 to TRBJ2-1, with 8 bases fitting TRBD1. CDR1 and CDR2 (germline): SGHVS, FNYEAQ. This CDR3 spans 15 amino acids. Trimming took 6 bases from V and 5 from J; bases not matched to a gene: 9. The CDR3 nucleotides are TGTGCCAGCAGTTCCCCGGGACAGGAGAACAATGAGCAGTTCTTC. Residues: CASSSPGQENNEQFF.

This clonotype was recorded a few times. The J gene is TRBJ1-5, the V gene TRBV13; the D is unclear. This CDR3 comprises 14 residues. CDR1 and CDR2 (germline): PRHDT, FYEKMQ (reference sequence). The germline V and J ends were trimmed by 5 bases and 4 bases, with 12 bases remaining between them. The CDR3 nucleotides read TGTGCCAGCAGCCCCCCTGGCGCAAATCAGCCCCAGCATTTT. The encoded protein is CASSPPGANQPQHF.

J is TRBJ1-5 and V is TRBV6-2 or TRBV6-3; D call uncertain. Germline lookup yields CDR1 MNHEY and CDR2 SVGEGT. CDR3 length equals 16 residues. With 1 base removed from V and 5 bases from J, the gap between germline ends came to 15 bases. CDR3: CASSYWLIEGDQPQHF. CDR3 sequence (DNA): TGTGCCAGCAGTTACTGGCTGATAGAGGGCGATCAGCCCCAGCATTTT.

This clonotype came up a few times. The chain has TRBV6-1 and TRBJ1-2; a possible D gene is TRBD1 (6 bases). Germline assignment: CDR1 MNHNS and CDR2 SASEGT. CDR3 size: 17 residues. Trimming took off 7 bases at V and 6 bases at J, with 27 bases between the two ends. The CDR3 DNA sequence: TGTGCCAGCATCGAAGGGGGTGGCAGGACCGGGAAAAATGGCTACACCTTC. It codes for CASIEGGGRTGKNGYTF.

This clonotype was detected ten times or more. At one boundary the junction diverges from the germline segment, which might be a read error. The V gene is TRBV3-1, the J gene TRBJ2-7; tentatively, D is TRBD1 (6 bases). CDR3 length equals 14 residues. Germline loops: CDR1 LGHDT, CDR2 YNNKEL (reference sequence). CDR3 sequence reads: CASSQADSSYAQYF. The DNA for the CDR3 is TGTGCCAGCAGCCAGGCGGACAGTTCCTACGCGCAGTACTTC.

This clonotype turned up a few times. The rearrangement joins TRBV9 to TRBJ2-2; 9 bases agree with TRBD1. Germline V lookup: CDR1 SGDLS, CDR2 YYNGEE. The CDR3 is 17 residues long. V gave up 7 bases and J gave up 2 bases; unmatched junction bases: 12. CDR3 sequence: CASGQPLGQGNTGELFF. The CDR3 coding sequence is TGTGCCAGCGGACAACCCCTGGGACAGGGTAACACCGGGGAGCTGTTTTTT.

The rearrangement links TRBV28 to TRBJ1-1; 7 positions match TRBD1. The CDR3 is 15 amino acids. The V segment lost 2 bases and the J segment 2 bases; nucleotides outside the gene matches: 5. Germline values: CDR1 MDHEN, CDR2 SYDVKM. The CDR3 region is CASSLPGTANTEAFF. Written as DNA, the CDR3 is TGTGCCAGCAGTTTACCCGGGACAGCTAACACTGAAGCTTTCTTT.

This clonotype came up many times. The chain is built from TRBV3-1 and TRBJ2-5; no clear D. The CDR3 consists of 14 residues. Germline CDR1 is LGHDT and CDR2 is YNNKEL (reference sequence). V lost 2 bases and J 4 bases, leaving 11 bases between the germline ends. The CDR3 DNA is TGTGCCAGCAGCCAACAGGAGACGATAGAGACCCAGTACTTC. It yields the protein CASSQQETIETQYF.

This clonotype has a handful of counts. The gene calls are TRBV11-2 and TRBJ2-7; D is possibly TRBD1 (5 bases). V was trimmed by 2 bases and J by 2 bases, leaving 13 bases between them. Germline V lookup: CDR1 SGHAT, CDR2 FQNNGV. This CDR3 has 15 amino acids. The CDR3 spells CASSLRSGLAYEQYF. The CDR3 DNA follows: TGTGCCAGCAGCTTACGCTCAGGGTTGGCCTACGAGCAGTACTTC.